This passage covers 18 T cell receptor beta chains from one sample sequenced in a study of spatial heterogeneity in lung cancer. Time point in this sample: blood at routine non-recurrence follow-up after resection. No cells were sorted before sequencing. The whole RNA sequenced was extracted from tumor, nontumor lung or frozen PBMC. MiXCR was run by TCRdb on the 5' RACE reads, yielding one entry per CDR3 protein. The table records under 30,000 distinct CDR3 sequences, approximately 5.5% of them present only once. The sequencing used PBMCs, collected at follow-up. The receptors come from a male donor with early-stage non-small cell lung cancer.

There are a few counts of this clonotype. The CDR3 DNA sequence: TGTGCCAGCAGCTTTAGCGGGAGGGAGCAGTTCTTC. This encodes CASSFSGREQFF. The V and J genes are TRBV7-2 and TRBJ2-1; 10 bases are shared with TRBD2. Germline CDR1 reads SGHTA; CDR2 reads FQGNSA. Trimming took 3 bases from V and 10 from J; bases not matched to a gene: 0. The length of the CDR3 is 12 residues.

This clonotype came up many times. The CDR3 nucleotides are TGTGCCAGCAGTGAAGCGCTTGTTAGCAATCAGCCCCAGCATTTT. Translated, it gives CASSEALVSNQPQHF. This rearrangement joins TRBV2 to TRBJ1-5; no definite D call. V lost 0 bases, J lost 0 bases, and 6 bases lay in between. The CDR3 sequence is 15 residues long. Looked up from germline, CDR1 is SNHLY and CDR2 is FYNNEI.

This clonotype was seen repeatedly, ten times or more. The chain carries TRBV7-2 and TRBJ2-1; TRBD2 might be the D (6 bases). The CDR3 consists of 16 residues. V lost 6 bases, J lost 6 bases, and 21 bases lay in between. Germline CDR1 is SGHTA and CDR2 is FQGNSA. CDR3 DNA sequence: TGTGCCAGCAGTCGAACCTTCGGGAGACGGGGCAATGAGCAGTTCTTC. This sequence encodes CASSRTFGRRGNEQFF.

This clonotype was recorded at least ten times. The chain is built from TRBV7-2 and TRBJ2-5; perhaps TRBD2 as D (5 bases). The CDR3 extends over 14 amino acids. CDR1 SGHTA and CDR2 FQGNSA come from the germline V gene. V was cut by 1 base and J by 5 bases, with 11 bases left in between. CDR3 amino acids: CASSLGFGVETQYF. CDR3 in DNA: TGTGCCAGCAGCTTAGGTTTCGGGGTGGAGACCCAGTACTTC.

This clonotype has a count of ten or more. The chain carries TRBV6-1 and TRBJ2-7; 7 bases agree with TRBD1. This CDR3 is built from 16 residues. Germline lookup yields CDR1 MNHNS and CDR2 SASEGT. V shed 3 bases and J 1 base; nucleotides not matched to a gene: 9. CDR3 nucleotide sequence: TGTGCCAGCAGTGAGGACAGGCCCTACATTTCCTACGAGCAGTACGTC. It translates to CASSEDRPYISYEQYV.

This clonotype has only a few counts. The J gene is TRBJ1-2, the V gene TRBV28, with 12 nucleotides matching TRBD1. V lost 4 bases, J lost 8 bases, and 5 bases stayed unmatched. The CDR3 runs 14 residues. Per the germline V gene, CDR1 is MDHEN and CDR2 is SYDVKM. The CDR3 DNA sequence: TGTGCCAGCAGTTCGGGACAGGGGGCGGCGGGCTACACCTTC. This codes for CASSSGQGAAGYTF.

The table lists this clonotype with a few counts. V is TRBV6-2 or TRBV6-3 and J is TRBJ2-1; D may be TRBD1 or TRBD2 (5 bases each). CDR3 length equals 14 residues. Germline V lookup: CDR1 MNHEY, CDR2 SVGEGT. V lost 11 bases to trimming and J lost 0 bases, with 14 bases between them. CDR3 protein: CAVRGASSYNEQFF. For the CDR3, the DNA is TGTGCCGTCAGAGGGGCAAGCTCCTACAATGAGCAGTTCTTC.

This clonotype was picked up many times. The chain links TRBV20-1 to TRBJ2-3; TRBD2 matches 10 bases. The CDR3 loop spans 15 amino acids. V lost 3 bases, J lost 2 bases, and 5 bases stayed unmatched. The germline V gene has CDR1 DFQATT and CDR2 SNEGSKA (reference sequence). The CDR3 DNA sequence: TGCAGTGCTAGGACTGGACTAGCGGACACAGATACGCAGTATTTT. It is translated as CSARTGLADTDTQYF.

This clonotype was picked up many times. The chain combines TRBV2 with TRBJ1-1, with 10 bases identical to TRBD1. The CDR3 is 14 residues long. The junction had 7 bases not matched to a gene; V was cut back by 5 bases and J by 7 bases. Looked up from germline, CDR1 is SNHLY and CDR2 is FYNNEI. Written as DNA, the CDR3 is TGTGCCAGCAGTTCAGACAGGGGGCTAGATGAAGCTTTCTTT. Residues: CASSSDRGLDEAFF.

V is TRBV7-2 and J is TRBJ2-1, with 8 bases identical to TRBD1. The CDR3 is made up of 15 amino acids. Germline V gene data show CDR1 as SGHTA and CDR2 as FQGNSA. With 6 bases clipped from V and 0 bases from J, the junction kept 4 bases outside the gene matches. The CDR3 DNA reads as TGTGCCAGCAGACCAGACAGGGGCTCCTACAATGAGCAGTTCTTC. Its translation: CASRPDRGSYNEQFF.

This clonotype was detected ten times or more. The genes are TRBV7-8 and TRBJ1-5; 7 nucleotides agree with TRBD1. CDR1 and CDR2 from the germline V gene are SGHVS and FQNEAQ. The CDR3 length is 16 residues. The junction had 5 bases not matched to a gene; V was cut back by 2 bases and J by 1 base. Here the CDR3 reads CASSLRGPGSNQPQHF. In DNA, the CDR3 is TGTGCCAGCAGCTTAAGGGGGCCGGGGAGCAATCAGCCCCAGCATTTT. The entire variable domain, with the rest obtained from reference TRBV7-8 and TRBJ1-5, is as follows: GAGVSQSPRYKVAKRGQDVALRCDPISGHVSLFWYQQALGQGPEFLTYFQNEAQLDKSGLPSDRFFAERPEGSVSTLKIQRTQQEDSAVYLCASSLRGPGSNQPQHFGDGTRLSIL.

The chain uses TRBV6-2 or TRBV6-3 and TRBJ2-7; D is perhaps TRBD1 or TRBD2 (5 bases each). This CDR3 has 16 amino acids. CDR1 and CDR2 (germline): MNHEY, SVGEGT. Trimming left V 6 bases short and J 5 bases short, with 23 bases between. CDR3 in amino acids: CASSQWDGWMFHEQYV. The CDR3, as DNA: TGTGCCAGCAGCCAGTGGGACGGATGGATGTTCCACGAGCAGTACGTC.

The chain employs TRBV12-3 or TRBV12-4 and TRBJ2-5, with 7 bases that match TRBD1. The J segment lost 5 bases and the V segment lost 10 bases, leaving 10 bases of the junction unmatched. The CDR3 has 13 amino acids. The CDR3 region is CATMQRGPETQYF. The CDR3 nucleotides read TGTGCCACCATGCAGAGGGGGCCGGAGACCCAGTACTTC.

This clonotype was counted ten times or more. V usage is TRBV11-2 and J usage is TRBJ2-1, with TRBD2 identical over 11 bases. V gave up 0 bases and J gave up 8 bases; unmatched junction bases: 6. Per germline, CDR1 SGHAT and CDR2 FQNNGV. This CDR3 has 16 amino acids. The CDR3 here is CASSLEGSGRVYEQFF. The CDR3 DNA is TGTGCCAGCAGCTTAGAGGGTAGCGGGAGGGTCTATGAGCAGTTCTTC.

In this sample, this clonotype turned up a few times. CDR3 coding DNA: TGTGCCAGCAGCCCCCACCCCCCCGGGACAGCGAACACTGAAGCTTTCTTT. Amino acids: CASSPHPPGTANTEAFF. The V call is TRBV9, the J call TRBJ1-1; 7 positions match TRBD1. The junction had 13 bases not matched to a gene; V was cut back by 4 bases and J by 1 base. This CDR3 region has 17 residues. CDR1 and CDR2 (germline): SGDLS, YYNGEE.

At least ten counts were recorded for this clonotype. The chain's CDR3 is CASRGQGDQYF. The DNA of the CDR3 is TGTGCCAGCAGGGGACAGGGGGATCAGTACTTC. J is TRBJ2-7 and V is TRBV2; TRBD1 aligns across 11 bases. Germline CDR1 is SNHLY and CDR2 is FYNNEI. The CDR3 is made up of 11 amino acids. With V trimmed by 6 bases and J by 10 bases, 2 bases remained unmatched.

This clonotype appeared many times. The chain joins TRBV2 to TRBJ2-3, with D possibly TRBD1 on 6 matching bases. The V and J ends lost 4 bases and 0 bases respectively, with 14 bases between them. Germline V gene sequence: CDR1 SNHLY, CDR2 FYNNEI. The CDR3 has 16 residues. The CDR3 here is CASSVRGFTSTDTQYF. In nucleotides, the CDR3 is TGTGCCAGCAGTGTCAGGGGATTCACTAGCACAGATACGCAGTATTTT.

In this sample, this clonotype is medium-sized. The CDR3 sequence: CSATSGRNEQFF. As DNA, the CDR3 is TGCAGCGCTACTAGCGGGCGGAATGAGCAGTTCTTC. The genes are TRBV29-1 and TRBJ2-1; TRBD2 matches 9 bases. V was pared by 7 bases and J by 7 bases, with 5 bases of the junction left unmatched. The germline CDR1 and CDR2 sequences are SQVTM and ANQGSEA. The CDR3 consists of 12 residues.